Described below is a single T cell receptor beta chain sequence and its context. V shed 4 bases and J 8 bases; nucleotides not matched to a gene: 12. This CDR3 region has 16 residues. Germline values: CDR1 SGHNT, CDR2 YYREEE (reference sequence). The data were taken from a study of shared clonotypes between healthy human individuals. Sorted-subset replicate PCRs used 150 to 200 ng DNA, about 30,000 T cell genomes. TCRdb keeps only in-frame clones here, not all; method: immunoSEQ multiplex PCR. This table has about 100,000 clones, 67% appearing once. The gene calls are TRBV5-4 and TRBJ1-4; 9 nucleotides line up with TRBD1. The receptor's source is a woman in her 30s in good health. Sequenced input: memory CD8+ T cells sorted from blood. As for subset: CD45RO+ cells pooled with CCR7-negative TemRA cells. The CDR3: CASSHISGTGQEKLFF. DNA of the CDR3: TGTGCCAGCAGCCACATATCCGGGACAGGGCAGGAAAAACTGTTTTTT.